This T cell receptor (beta chain) was observed in a study of cytomegalovirus exposure and HLA in healthy donors (dated by TCRdb to the late 2010s). Notes on the research overall: In an earlier analysis of under 750 of the donors, about 260 Gb of sequence data and approximately 100 million unique TCR beta sequences from 150 million to 200 million T cells were reported. Approximately 330 gigabases of sequencing data and roughly 81 million unique TCR sequences made up an early release that covered approximately 700 HLA-typed donors. Among the roughly 390 genotyped donors, 75% to 90% belonged to the genetic ancestry cluster associated with self-reported Caucasian donors. The study was designed to test whether signatures of past pathogen exposure could be identified by cataloging public T cell receptors. The study used immunosequencing to profile the T cell repertoires of 670 or so subjects and linked those repertoires to cytomegalovirus serostatus. Besides the first cohort of approximately 670 subjects, a separate validation cohort made up of roughly 130 different subjects was used. To predict cytomegalovirus infection status, the study combined high-throughput TCR immunosequencing, statistical association of individual TCRs with disease status, and machine learning. A later analysis re-examined previously published TCR beta repertoires from more than 600 donors and added high-resolution HLA genotyping to investigate patterns of TCR occurrence. Rather than drawing on any new phenotypic data, the later analysis identified candidate immune exposures from TCR beta sequences and the way those sequences occurred across donors. In an earlier analysis of more than 550 of the donors, high-throughput TCR beta sequencing was used to judge whether each TCR beta V gene segment behaved as functional or pseudogenic. Donor age, sex, ethnicity and CMV serostatus were compiled alongside the repertoire data. In a later genetic analysis, genome-wide SNP genotypes for about 55% of the roughly 670 donors were used, and that subset was treated as a discovery cohort. All discovery cohort repertoires had been generated using a single sequencing platform. Class I and class II HLA loci were covered by the typing at four-digit resolution. Typing coverage differed by locus: A, B, C, DRB1 and DQB1 were typed in roughly 629-640 donors, DQA1 in around 500, DPA1 in around 610, and DPB1 in 400 to 480. Roughly 5 DR-DQ haplotypes were handled as single units for association and clustering, since linkage in the cohort was strong. On average, about 200,000 unique TCR beta nucleotide sequences were sequenced per donor among 300 to 500 genotyped donors of the cohort, with 15% to 20% of those sequences being non-productive.

To prepare the library, the immunoSEQ multiplex PCR assay was applied. For the multiplex PCR, a mixture combining 60 forward primers for TCR Vbeta segments and 13 reverse primers for TCR Jbeta segments was used. The CDR3 region of rearranged TCR beta genes was amplified from genomic DNA with a multiplex PCR assay. The amplified TCR beta libraries were sequenced on the Illumina HiSeq System as 87-base-pair reads. Turning to the authors' computational methods: Across the 670 or so repertoires, a later analysis counted 80 million or so unique TCR beta chains, approximately 10 million of which were shared by at least two donors. To remove PCR and sequencing errors, raw reads were error-corrected and collapsed into unique sequences using a nearest-neighbor algorithm that merged closely related sequences. Alignment of CDR3 sequences to IMGT reference sequences was used to assign V, D and J gene segments. For a sequence to be retained, a match of at least six nucleotides to both a V gene segment and a J gene segment was required. A rearrangement counted as productive if the CDR3 had no stop codons and remained in frame with V and J, and every other rearrangement counted as non-productive. Following IMGT convention, CDR3 was defined as the stretch from the second conserved V-encoded cysteine to the conserved J-encoded phenylalanine. The earlier analysis of roughly 590 of the donors excluded any sequence lacking an unambiguous match to a single V gene segment. An earlier analysis of a few hundred of the donors called V segments functional above 56.7% productive rearrangements and segregating when the between-donor standard deviation exceeded 5%. A statistical classification framework was built to diagnose cytomegalovirus status from the catalog of TCR beta chain sequences. V and J gene assignment, in a later analysis, came from comparing TCR nucleotide sequences with IMGT/GENE-DB human TR gene sequences. The TCRdist pipeline was used in a later analysis to assign CDR3 sequences and most-parsimonious VDJ recombination scenarios. A later analysis defined each TCR beta chain by its CDR3 amino acid sequence plus V-gene family, and excluded reads lacking a unique V-gene family. As a way to deal with suspected cross-contamination and a sequencing artifact, a later analysis dropped hundreds of nucleotide sequences that were highly shared and had low generation probability. In a later analysis, a clonal expansion index for each public chain was calculated from normalized within-repertoire ranks of inferred template counts. Generation probabilities in a later analysis came from a VDJ recombination model fitted to out-of-frame rearrangements, and those results were checked against IGoR. In a later analysis, hypergeometric tests were used to score TCR-TCR, TCR-HLA and TCR-CMV co-occurrence, with a repertoire-size bias correction applied to TCR pairs. To estimate false discovery rates, a later analysis permuted the HLA or CMV assignments 20 times. A later analysis grouped co-occurring TCRs with DBSCAN, adding TCRdist sequence similarity when clustering within HLA-allele-positive subsets. For co-occurrence clustering, repertoires with fewer than 30,000 or more than 120,000 public chains were excluded, along with 4 to 6 repertoires with anomalous nucleotide sharing. Sourced from immuneACCESS, this table was stored by TCRdb with only in-frame sequences that have V and J called. A share of the clones is absent; for the studies checked, an unresolved V gene accounts for under half, and the remainder has no known explanation. The DNA was the basis for D and trimming; V, J and clone size are from that table. The sample data list 100,000 to 150,000 clones, and around three quarters of these were observed just once. Clones ranked in the top ten supply around 13% of the sample.

V is shortened by 6 bases, J by 4 bases, and the region joining them spans 16 bases. From the germline V gene, CDR1 is SNHLY and CDR2 is FYNNEI. There are 14 amino acids in the CDR3, from cysteine to phenylalanine inclusive. Left in the record is the CDR3 DNA by itself, 42 bases read in frame from the first base. Summary of the overall study and its limitations: In vitro tests confirmed that a few of the cytomegalovirus-associated TCR beta chains recognize cytomegalovirus antigens. A later analysis found that TCR association rates varied across HLA loci, with DRB1 alleles showing the most associated TCRs and HLA-C alleles the fewest. In a later analysis, HLA-associated TCR beta chains were found to be more clonally expanded and to have lower generation probabilities than equally common non-associated chains. When HLA alleles, especially DR and DQ, strongly co-occurred, attributing TCR associations to individual alleles was difficult. Correlated functional status among segregating V segments might reflect linkage disequilibrium, but an unknown experimental factor could not be ruled out. An earlier analysis of some 590 of the donors showed that most TCR beta V segments appeared in productive rearrangements either about 90% or about 30% of the time, which broadly matched IMGT annotations. Only TCR beta chains were sequenced in this cohort, and the absence of alpha or paired-chain data limited detectable features. Immune exposure information for the cohort was limited to CMV serostatus. In a later analysis, 15,000 to 20,000 TCR beta sequences were associated with specific HLA alleles at a false discovery rate of 0.05. According to the authors, the approach could potentially be generalized to other disease states and immunological phenotypes. Most TCR sequences were observed very rarely across donors, whereas some public TCRs were present in many individuals. The study listed 170 or so TCR beta chains as associated with cytomegalovirus. Some IMGT-functional V segments, including TRBV6-2 and TRBV6-3, could not be told apart with the 87-base-pair reads, so those segments were excluded. In a later genetic analysis, a missense DCLRE1C variant was associated with V-gene and J-gene trimming of TCR beta chains, and the association was replicated in an independent cohort. According to a later analysis, parvovirus B19, influenza, CMV and Epstein-Barr virus appeared linked to several top co-occurrence clusters. A later analysis found that most CMV-associated TCR beta chains appeared HLA-restricted, with HLA associations seemingly driven largely by CMV exposure. Because counts were too low, some 17 rarely observed V segments, including chromosome 9 orphons, were left out of the earlier analysis of some 640 of the donors. Presence/absence analyses assumed roughly uniform sequencing depth across donors, an assumption that may not hold. A further reported finding was that TCR beta sequences accurately predicted the HLA-A and HLA-B alleles for most subjects in the first cohort. In both the original and validation cohorts, the classifier was reported to diagnose cytomegalovirus status with high specificity and sensitivity. A later genetic analysis reported fewer N-insertions in productive TCRs among donors in an Asian-associated ancestry cluster than the approximately 700-donor mean. Because some donors lacked HLA typing at each locus, the association tests relied only on the typed subset. A group of highly shared sequence variants was considered likely to be a technical artifact of the sequencing pipeline.

Turning to this clone: The clone's antigen remains unknown. No base qualities exist here, and no much larger clone lies one base off it.

The cohort comprised fewer than 750 healthy bone marrow donors. All cohort members were sampled while nominally healthy, although unrecorded immune exposures were likely present. The donor tested CMV seropositive and was one of the 289 seropositive cohort members. Each donor provided a peripheral blood sample, and peripheral blood mononuclear cells were used for TCR beta sequencing. Genomic DNA was extracted from the blood cell samples with the Qiagen DNeasy Blood Extraction Kit. The sequence derives from a woman between 40 and 55 years old in good health and CMV-seropositive. The sequence joins TRBV2 to TRBJ2-7; a tentative D match to TRBD1 spans 7 bases. Sequencing was carried out using PBMCs. The CDR3 region has the sequence CASSPDREVYEQYF. Read as DNA, the sequence is TGTGCCAGCAGCCCTGACAGGGAGGTTTACGAGCAGTACTTC. When the CDR3 is completed using the reference TRBV2 and TRBJ2-7 genes on either side, the full variable domain is EPEVTQTPSHQVTQMGQEVILRCVPISNHLYFYWYRQILGQKVEFLVSFYNNEISEKSEIFDDQFSVERPDGSNFTLKIRSTKLEDSAMYFCASSPDREVYEQYFGPGTRLTVT.